This TCR beta chain was captured by sequencing in a study of cytomegalovirus exposure and HLA in healthy donors (dated by TCRdb to 2016 to 2017). Study-wide context: An earlier analysis of under 600 of the donors reported 276 Gb of sequence data and 117 million unique TCR beta sequences from 150 million to 200 million T cells. In an earlier analysis of a few hundred of the donors, high-throughput TCR beta sequencing was used to judge whether each TCR beta V gene segment behaved as functional or pseudogenic. All discovery cohort repertoires had been generated on a single sequencing platform. Around 320 gigabases of sequencing data and around 87 million unique TCR sequences were included in an early release covering 500 to 750 HLA-typed donors. HLA typing covered class I and class II loci at four-digit resolution. Across under 500 genotyped donors of the cohort, an average of approximately 220,000 unique TCR beta nucleotide sequences per donor were sequenced, and approximately 17% of those sequences were non-productive. A later analysis re-examined previously published TCR beta repertoires from over 500 donors and added high-resolution HLA genotyping to investigate patterns of TCR occurrence. The T cell repertoires of 666 subjects were profiled by immunosequencing and related to cytomegalovirus serostatus. To predict cytomegalovirus infection status, the study brought together high-throughput TCR immunosequencing, statistical association of individual TCRs with disease status, and machine learning. The number of donors typed differed by locus, with 629-630 for A, B, C, DRB1 and DQB1, 522 for DQA1, over 600 for DPA1, and 472 for DPB1. Genome-wide SNP genotypes for about 65% of the roughly 670 donors were used in a later genetic analysis, which treated that subset as a discovery cohort. Of the roughly 400 genotyped donors, over 65% fell in the genetic ancestry cluster associated with self-reported Caucasian donors. Besides the first cohort of around 670 subjects, a separate validation cohort made up of over 100 different subjects was used. About five DR-DQ haplotypes were handled as single units for association and clustering, since linkage in the cohort was strong. The study aimed to test whether cataloging public T cell receptors could reveal signatures of past pathogen exposure. The later analysis used no new phenotypic data to find candidate immune exposures, relying instead on TCR beta sequences and their occurrence across donors. Alongside the repertoire data, information on donor age, sex, ethnicity and CMV serostatus was compiled.

Study-level results and caveats: This cohort had only TCR beta chains sequenced, and the lack of alpha or paired-chain data limited which features could be detected. Strong co-occurrence of HLA alleles, especially DR and DQ, made assigning TCR associations to individual alleles difficult. A cluster of highly shared sequence variants was judged likely to represent a technical artifact of the sequencing pipeline. Specific HLA alleles were associated with 15,000 to 20,000 TCR beta sequences at a false discovery rate of 0.05 in a later analysis. It was suggested by the authors that the approach could potentially be generalized to other disease states and immunological phenotypes. In a later analysis, TCR association rates were found to vary across HLA loci, with the most associated TCRs seen for DRB1 alleles and the fewest for HLA-C alleles. A further reported finding was that TCR beta sequences accurately predicted the HLA-A and HLA-B alleles for most subjects in the first cohort. Compared with equally common non-associated chains, HLA-associated TCR beta chains in a later analysis were more clonally expanded and had lower generation probabilities. Linkage disequilibrium might explain the correlated functional status among segregating V segments, but an unknown experimental factor could not be excluded. Because counts were too low, about 18 rarely observed V segments, including chromosome 9 orphons, were excluded from the earlier analysis of some 540 of the donors. A few of the identified cytomegalovirus-associated TCR beta chains were confirmed in vitro to be specific for cytomegalovirus antigens. Broadly in line with IMGT annotations, most TCR beta V segments showed up in productive rearrangements about 87% or about 30% of the time in an earlier analysis of several hundred of the donors. Because the 87-base-pair reads could not distinguish some IMGT-functional V segments, including TRBV6-2 and TRBV6-3, those segments were excluded. CMV serostatus was the only immune exposure information available for the cohort. Several of the top co-occurrence clusters appeared to be linked to parvovirus B19, influenza, CMV and Epstein-Barr virus, according to a later analysis. Because HLA typing was missing for some donors at each locus, association tests included only the typed subset. The classifier was reported to diagnose cytomegalovirus status with high specificity and sensitivity in both the original and validation cohorts. A total of about 150 TCR beta chains were listed by the study as associated with cytomegalovirus. In a later genetic analysis, a missense DCLRE1C variant was associated with V-gene and J-gene trimming of TCR beta chains, and the association was replicated in an independent cohort. A later genetic analysis reported fewer N-insertions in productive TCRs among donors in an Asian-associated ancestry cluster than the roughly 720-donor mean. Presence/absence analyses assumed roughly uniform sequencing depth across donors, an assumption that may not hold. Most TCR sequences were seen in very few donors, while some public TCRs were found in many individuals. According to a later analysis, most CMV-associated TCR beta chains appeared to be HLA-restricted, and the HLA associations seemed to be driven largely by CMV exposure.

The cohort was made up of approximately 700 healthy bone marrow donors. All cohort members were sampled while nominally healthy, although unrecorded immune exposures were likely present. The donor tested CMV seronegative, placing the donor among the approximately 360 seronegative members of the cohort. A peripheral blood sample was provided by each donor, and peripheral blood mononuclear cells were used for TCR beta sequencing. The Qiagen DNeasy Blood Extraction Kit was used to extract genomic DNA from the blood cell samples. The CDR3 runs 15 amino acids, cysteine and phenylalanine included. Here the CDR3 DNA is all that survives: 45 bases in frame from base 1. As encoded in the germline V gene, CDR1 is SGHRS while CDR2 is YFSETQ. V and J are trimmed by 0 bases and 5 bases, and the gene matches miss 3 bases of the junction. Libraries were built with the immunoSEQ multiplex PCR assay. The multiplex PCR relied on a mix of 60 forward primers for TCR Vbeta segments and 13 reverse primers for TCR Jbeta segments. A multiplex PCR assay on genomic DNA amplified the CDR3 region of rearranged TCR beta genes. The amplified TCR beta libraries were sequenced on the Illumina HiSeq System as 87-base-pair reads. On the authors' methods: A later analysis counted about 80 million unique TCR beta chains across the 650 to 700 repertoires, and 10 million to 11 million of these chains were shared by at least two donors. To remove PCR and sequencing errors, raw reads were error-corrected and collapsed into unique sequences using a nearest-neighbor algorithm that merged closely related sequences. CDR3 sequences were aligned to IMGT reference sequences to assign V, D and J gene segments. Each retained sequence needed at least a six-nucleotide match to both a V gene segment and a J gene segment. A rearrangement was called productive if the CDR3 had no stop codons and remained in frame with V and J, and every other rearrangement was called non-productive. Following IMGT convention, CDR3 was defined as the stretch from the second conserved V-encoded cysteine to the conserved J-encoded phenylalanine. The earlier analysis of roughly 590 of the donors excluded sequences that lacked an unambiguous match to a single V gene segment. An earlier analysis of fewer than 650 of the donors classified V segments as functional when productive rearrangements were above 56.7% and as segregating when the standard deviation between donors was above 5%. A statistical classification framework was developed to diagnose cytomegalovirus status using the catalog of TCR beta chain sequences. A later analysis assigned V and J genes by comparing TCR nucleotide sequences with IMGT/GENE-DB human TR gene sequences. A later analysis assigned CDR3 sequences and most-parsimonious VDJ recombination scenarios with the TCRdist pipeline. A later analysis defined each TCR beta chain by its CDR3 amino acid sequence plus V-gene family, and excluded reads lacking a unique V-gene family. As a way to deal with suspected cross-contamination and a sequencing artifact, a later analysis dropped approximately 570 nucleotide sequences that were highly shared and had low generation probability. In a later analysis, a clonal expansion index for each public chain was calculated from normalized within-repertoire ranks of inferred template counts. Generation probabilities in a later analysis came from a VDJ recombination model fitted to out-of-frame rearrangements, and those results were checked against IGoR. Hypergeometric tests were used in a later analysis to score TCR-TCR, TCR-HLA and TCR-CMV co-occurrence, with a repertoire-size bias correction applied to the TCR pairs. To estimate false discovery rates, a later analysis permuted the HLA or CMV assignments 20 times. In a later analysis, co-occurring TCRs were grouped with DBSCAN, and TCRdist sequence similarity was added when clustering was performed within HLA-allele-positive subsets. Co-occurrence clustering excluded repertoires with fewer than 30,000 or more than 120,000 public chains, plus five with anomalous nucleotide sharing. TCRdb took over this immuneACCESS table, retaining in-frame rearrangements with V and J assigned. Such tables are incomplete; in checked studies, under half of the missing clones stem from an unresolved V gene, and the remainder is unexplained. V and J calls and clone size are given by that table; D and trimming were obtained from the DNA. A total of 95,000 to 150,000 clones appear in this sample, approximately 70% of them only once. 1.5% of the sample is taken by the ten largest.

Turning to this clone: The antigen it recognizes is unknown. One base away there is no much larger clone; base qualities are not given.

Sequencing was done on a sample of PBMCs. The receptor's source is a man aged 18 to 29 in good health and CMV-seronegative. This chain joins TRBV5-1 to TRBJ2-1, with 9 bases matching TRBD1. For the CDR3, the sequence is CASSLDGQGNNEQFF. In nucleotide form, the sequence is TGCGCCAGCAGCTTGGATGGACAGGGGAACAATGAGCAGTTCTTC.